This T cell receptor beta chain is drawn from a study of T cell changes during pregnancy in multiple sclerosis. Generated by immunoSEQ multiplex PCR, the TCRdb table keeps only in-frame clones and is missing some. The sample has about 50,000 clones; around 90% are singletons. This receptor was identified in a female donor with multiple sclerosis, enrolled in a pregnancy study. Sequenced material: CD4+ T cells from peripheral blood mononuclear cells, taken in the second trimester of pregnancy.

As DNA, the CDR3 is TGTGCCAGCAGTTTATCGGGGCTGGGATCCTACGAGCAGTACTTC. The encoded protein is CASSLSGLGSYEQYF. J is TRBJ2-7 and V is TRBV27, with D possibly matching TRBD1 (5 bases). The CDR3 totals 15 residues. Germline V gene data show CDR1 as MNHEY and CDR2 as SMNVEV (reference sequence). V lost 0 bases and J lost 1, with 10 bases in between.